A selection of T cell receptor beta chains follows, all from one sample in a study of OX40 agonist ivuxolimab in advanced cancers. Profiling relied on immunoSEQ multiplex PCR, and the TCRdb table lists in-frame clones only, not all of them. The sample yields over 14,000 clones, 80% seen once. Here the sequenced sample was CD4+ or CD8+ T cells sorted from blood, taken in a trial of the OX40 agonist ivuxolimab. These receptors all stem from an adult with an advanced solid tumor such as melanoma, head and neck, liver or kidney cancer. The CDR3 runs from the conserved cysteine through the conserved F or W. Fields, in order: D gene, J gene, clone size, V gene, CDR3 protein, CDR3 DNA. The D gene is left open where the match is weak. Clone size appears in some rows only: once, few, many, or a class for an expanded clone.

>.|TRBJ2-1|.|TRBV6-6
CASSTRKPYNEQFF
TGTGCCAGCAGTACCCGAAAGCCCTACAATGAGCAGTTCTTC
>TRBD2|TRBJ2-3|few|TRBV11-2
CASSLEGGLAGTDTQYF
TGTGCCAGCAGCTTAGAGGGGGGACTAGCGGGTACAGATACGCAGTATTTT
>.|TRBJ2-2|.|TRBV15
CATSRDAGLALTGELFF
TGTGCCACCAGCAGAGATGCAGGGCTAGCGCTAACCGGGGAGCTGTTTTTT
>.|TRBJ2-5|once|TRBV6-4
CASNFETQYF
TGTGCCAGCAATTTCGAGACCCAGTACTTC
>.|TRBJ2-7|.|TRBV5-4
CASSTGREQYF
TGTGCCAGCAGCACCGGCCGGGAGCAGTACTTC
>.|TRBJ1-5|.|TRBV19
CASSIYVGSKQPQHF
TGTGCCAGTAGTATTTACGTAGGGTCGAAACAGCCCCAGCATTTT
>.|TRBJ2-2|.|TRBV7-2
CASSPRGANTGELFF
TGTGCCAGCAGCCCACGGGGCGCGAACACCGGGGAGCTGTTTTTT
>TRBD1|TRBJ1-5|.|TRBV28
CASNSNRDRSNQPQHF
TGTGCCAGCAATTCAAACCGGGACAGGAGCAATCAGCCCCAGCATTTT
>.|TRBJ2-3|.|TRBV9
CASSVDGLEADTQYF
TGTGCCAGCAGCGTAGATGGGCTAGAGGCAGATACGCAGTATTTT
>TRBD1|TRBJ1-1|.|TRBV5-4
CASSLDLIQGSEAFF
TGTGCCAGCAGCTTAGACCTTATACAGGGGAGTGAAGCTTTCTTT
>TRBD2|TRBJ2-1|.|TRBV29-1
CSVEDETSGNNEQFF
TGCAGCGTTGAAGATGAGACTAGCGGGAACAATGAGCAGTTCTTC
>.|TRBJ2-1|.|TRBV6-5
CASHTSGEQFF
TGTGCCAGCCACACTAGTGGCGAGCAGTTCTTC